The next 20 T cell receptor beta chains were all read from a single sample in a study of OX40 agonist ivuxolimab in advanced cancers. Libraries were prepared by immunoSEQ multiplex PCR; TCRdb keeps only in-frame clonotypes and omits some of them. The sample gives 72,000 or so clones, about 90% of which show up once; about 1.3% is in the top ten. The sequenced sample was CD4+ or CD8+ T cells sorted from blood, obtained in a trial of the OX40 agonist ivuxolimab. The source is an adult with an advanced solid tumor such as melanoma, head and neck, liver or kidney cancer.

The gene calls are TRBV5-4 and TRBJ2-5; no firm D call. V lost 4 bases and J lost 1, with 2 bases in between. CDR3 size: 11 residues. CDR1 is SGHNT and CDR2 is YYREEE in the germline V gene (reference sequence). CDR3 bases: TGTGCCAGCAGCACCCAAGAGACCCAGTACTTC. Translation gives CASSTQETQYF.

This clone was observed a handful of times. The chain links TRBV19 to TRBJ1-5, with no clear D. Germline-derived CDR1 and CDR2 are LNHDA and SQIVND (reference sequence). The ends were cut back, 1 base at V and 10 bases at J, with 14 bases in the middle. The CDR3 has 14 amino acids. DNA of the CDR3: TGTGCCAGTAGTATAGTAGGTAGGTTCGAACCCCAGCATTTT. Translated, it gives CASSIVGRFEPQHF.

This chain links TRBV7-2 with TRBJ2-3, with 10 bases matching TRBD2. The CDR3 length is 16 residues. With 5 bases clipped from V and 6 bases from J, the junction kept 11 bases outside the gene matches. From germline, CDR1 is SGHTA and CDR2 FQGNSA. The CDR3 DNA sequence: TGTGCCAGCAGCCTTAGGAGCGGGGGGGCGGCTGATACGCAGTATTTT. It is translated as CASSLRSGGAADTQYF.

The rearrangement uses TRBV5-1 and TRBJ1-3; D is unclear. This CDR3 contains 14 residues. Trimming left V 4 bases short and J 0 bases short, with 8 bases between. Germline V lookup: CDR1 SGHRS, CDR2 YFSETQ. The CDR3 coding sequence is TGCGCCAGCAGCGCAGGAGTCTCTGGAAACACCATATATTTT. Translating gives CASSAGVSGNTIYF.

V usage is TRBV30 and J usage is TRBJ2-1; a possible D gene is TRBD1 (6 bases). V was trimmed by 3 bases and J by 8 bases, leaving 14 bases between them. Per germline, CDR1 GTSNPN and CDR2 SVGIG (reference sequence). This CDR3 comprises 13 residues. The CDR3 loop reads CAWRGDQGHEQFF. CDR3 DNA sequence: TGTGCCTGGAGAGGGGACCAGGGGCATGAGCAGTTCTTC. The whole variable domain, filled in from reference TRBV30 and TRBJ2-1, reads SQTIHQWPATLVQPVGSPLSLECTVEGTSNPNLYWYRQAAGRGLQLLFYSVGIGQISSEVPQNLSASRPQDRQFILSSKKLLLSDSGFYLCAWRGDQGHEQFFGPGTRLTVL.

The V gene is TRBV18, the J gene TRBJ1-5; perhaps TRBD1 as D (6 bases). The CDR3 is 14 amino acids. Germline assignment: CDR1 KGHSH and CDR2 LQKENI. V was shortened by 3 bases and J by 6 bases, with 12 bases between the two germline ends. The CDR3 sequence is CASSPQGRGQPQHF. DNA for the CDR3: TGTGCCAGCTCACCTCAGGGGAGGGGTCAGCCCCAGCATTTT.

CDR3 in DNA: TGTGCCAGCAGTGAAATCCCCTTCGGTGTTAGCAATCAGCCCCAGCATTTT. This gives the protein CASSEIPFGVSNQPQHF. The V gene is TRBV6-1, the J gene TRBJ1-5; D ambiguous. V was cut by 2 bases and J by 0 bases, with 14 bases left in between. The CDR3 totals 17 residues. Germline V gives CDR1 MNHNS, CDR2 SASEGT.

In this sample, this clone turned up a few times. This chain connects TRBV20-1 to TRBJ2-5; tentative D call: TRBD1 (7 bases). CDR1 DFQATT and CDR2 SNEGSKA come from the germline V gene (reference sequence). The CDR3 has 11 amino acids. CDR3 nucleotide sequence: TGCGGTGGAGGGGGCGGGGAGACCCAGTACTTC. It is translated as CGGGGGETQYF.

The chain links TRBV7-2 to TRBJ1-6, with D unclear. The CDR3 sequence is 12 residues long. CDR1 is SGHTA, CDR2 FQGNSA, per germline. V was clipped by 5 bases and J by 13 bases, with 12 bases between them. The CDR3, as DNA: TGTGCCAGCAGCCCCCAAAGCAGTCCCCTCCACTTT. Amino acid sequence: CASSPQSSPLHF.

This clone was found once. The V call is TRBV7-6, the J call TRBJ2-5; D is unresolved. This CDR3 is 15 amino acids long. V lost 3 bases to trimming and J lost 5 bases, with 16 bases between them. The germline V gene encodes CDR1 SGHVS and CDR2 FNYEAQ. The chain's CDR3 is CASSFSTGAGETQYF. For the CDR3, the DNA is TGTGCCAGCAGCTTCAGCACGGGCGCTGGGGAGACCCAGTACTTC.

The chain is built from TRBV7-2 and TRBJ1-4, with D perhaps TRBD1 (5 bases). In germline, CDR1 is SGHTA, CDR2 FQGNSA. V was trimmed by 2 bases and J by 4 bases, leaving 14 bases between them. The CDR3 is 16 amino acids. Here the CDR3 DNA reads TGTGCCAGCAGCTTATCTACTGGTCAGGGTAATGAAAAACTGTTTTTT. This sequence encodes CASSLSTGQGNEKLFF.

V and J are TRBV19 and TRBJ1-2, with TRBD1 matching 9 bases. Trimming at V came to 4 bases and at J to 5 bases, leaving 5 bases not matched to a gene. The CDR3 covers 14 residues. CDR1 is LNHDA and CDR2 is SQIVND in the germline V gene (reference sequence). CDR3: CASSTKGQGYGYTF. In DNA, the CDR3 is TGTGCCAGTAGTACCAAGGGACAGGGATATGGCTACACCTTC.

The genes are TRBV6-1 and TRBJ1-4; D is possibly TRBD1 (5 bases). Looked up from germline, CDR1 is MNHNS and CDR2 is SASEGT. V gave up 3 bases and J gave up 0 bases, with 11 bases separating them. This CDR3 is 16 amino acids long. CDR3 sequence reads: CASSEAAGATNEKLFF. The CDR3 DNA reads TGTGCCAGCAGTGAGGCGGCGGGGGCAACTAATGAAAAACTGTTTTTT.

This clone was recorded only once. The chain links TRBV7-9 to TRBJ1-4, with D perhaps matching TRBD1 (5 bases). Trimming cost V 7 bases and J 10 bases, with 13 bases left between them. The CDR3 spans 12 residues. Germline lookup yields CDR1 SEHNR and CDR2 FQNEAQ (reference sequence). CDR3 DNA: TGTGCCAGCACCGCCGTCGGGGGAAAACTGTTTTTT. It codes for CASTAVGGKLFF.

The V gene is TRBV19, the J gene TRBJ1-2; TRBD1 might be the D (6 bases). The V and J ends lost 3 bases and 5 bases respectively, with 28 bases between them. This CDR3 has 19 residues. From germline, CDR1 is LNHDA and CDR2 SQIVND (reference sequence). CDR3 DNA: TGTGCCAGTAGTATCTTACTAGGGGTACAGGGATTGGGCCCATATGGCTACACCTTC. Amino acids: CASSILLGVQGLGPYGYTF. Variable domain in full (rest from reference TRBV19 and TRBJ1-2): DGGITQSPKYLFRKEGQNVTLSCEQNLNHDAMYWYRQDPGQGLRLIYYSQIVNDFQKGDIAEGYSVSREKKESFPLTVTSAQKNPTAFYLCASSILLGVQGLGPYGYTFGSGTRLTVV.

This chain joins TRBV7-2 and TRBJ2-2; 11 bases match TRBD1. Trimming took 5 bases from V and 13 from J; bases not matched to a gene: 6. The germline gives CDR1 SGHTA, CDR2 FQGNSA. The CDR3 loop spans 13 amino acids. The CDR3 region is CASSPRTGGGLFF. In DNA form, the CDR3 reads TGTGCCAGCAGCCCGCGGACAGGGGGCGGGCTGTTTTTT.

This CDR3 reads CASSRGPINTEAFF. The CDR3 nucleotides are TGTGCCAGCAGCCGGGGACCGATTAACACTGAAGCTTTCTTT. This sequence joins TRBV7-9 and TRBJ1-1; tentatively, D is TRBD1 (5 bases). In germline, CDR1 is SEHNR, CDR2 FQNEAQ (reference sequence). The CDR3 contains 14 residues. The V and J ends lost 5 bases and 2 bases respectively, with 12 bases between them.

This chain links TRBV19 with TRBJ2-1, with 13 nucleotides matching TRBD2. The CDR3 is 16 residues long. CDR1 is LNHDA, CDR2 SQIVND, per germline (reference sequence). The junction had 9 bases not matched to a gene; V was cut back by 7 bases and J by 6 bases. CDR3 nucleotides: TGTGCCAGTATGGGGGGACTAGCGGGATTAATCAATGAGCAGTTCTTC. Encoded protein: CASMGGLAGLINEQFF.

The J gene is TRBJ2-7, the V gene TRBV20-1, with D uncertain. Germline V gene sequence: CDR1 DFQATT, CDR2 SNEGSKA (reference sequence). V lost 7 bases, J lost 5 bases, and 12 bases lay in between. The CDR3 has 11 residues. Here the CDR3 DNA reads TGCAGTGTGGGTCGAGGAAACGAGCAGTACTTC. It translates to CSVGRGNEQYF.

The chain uses TRBV7-2 and TRBJ2-1; 9 positions match TRBD2. CDR1 and CDR2 from the germline V gene are SGHTA and FQGNSA. Trimming cost V 6 bases and J 3 bases; bases outside gene matches: 6. The CDR3 runs 15 residues. The CDR3: CASSKLAGNYNEQFF. The DNA for the CDR3 is TGTGCCAGCAGTAAACTAGCGGGCAACTACAATGAGCAGTTCTTC.